The 29 T cell receptor beta chains below were found in one sample sequenced in a study of T cell responses to AZD1222 COVID-19 vaccine. Method: immunoSEQ multiplex PCR; TCRdb's copy keeps in-frame clones and lacks some. This table has 100,000 to 120,000 clones, 88% appearing once. Sequenced here: peripheral blood, sampled 28 days after the second AZD1222 dose. The source is an adult who received the AZD1222 COVID-19 vaccine.

The J gene is TRBJ1-1, the V gene TRBV7-2; the D is unclear. Trimming cost V 1 base and J 6 bases, with 18 bases left between them. CDR3 size: 16 residues. Germline CDR1 reads SGHTA; CDR2 reads FQGNSA. In DNA form, the CDR3 reads TGTGCCAGCAGCTTAGAAGTCGGCCGACGACTCGCTGAAGCTTTCTTT. Its protein is CASSLEVGRRLAEAFF.

This rearrangement joins TRBV6-5 to TRBJ1-2; D is uncertain. CDR1 MNHEY and CDR2 SVGAGI come from the germline V gene. The CDR3 spans 15 residues. Trimming took 7 bases from V and 1 from J, leaving 16 bases between them. CDR3 DNA sequence: TGTGCCAGCACACCGGGGTACGCCCTTAACTATGGCTACACCTTC. Protein product: CASTPGYALNYGYTF.

Concerning this clone itself: The sample carries other DNA sequences with the same CDR3. This chain connects TRBV11-2 to TRBJ2-7; D perhaps matches TRBD1 (5 bases). CDR1 and CDR2 from the germline V gene are SGHAT and FQNNGV. V was pared by 5 bases and J by 4 bases, with 9 bases between. The length of the CDR3 is 12 residues. CDR3 protein: CASSRQGYEQYF. DNA of the CDR3: TGTGCCAGCAGCCGTCAGGGTTACGAGCAGTACTTC.

V gene TRBV28 combines with J gene TRBJ1-2, with D uncertain. V was shortened by 7 bases and J by 3 bases, with 9 bases between the two germline ends. The CDR3 has 12 amino acids. Germline CDR1 reads MDHEN; CDR2 reads SYDVKM. Here the CDR3 reads CASMASDYGYTF. The CDR3 DNA follows: TGTGCCAGCATGGCGTCTGACTATGGCTACACCTTC.

V is TRBV28 and J is TRBJ1-2; weak D call: TRBD1 (6 bases). Trimming shortened V by 6 bases and J by 3 bases, and 11 bases separated the two germline ends. CDR1 and CDR2 (germline): MDHEN, SYDVKM. This CDR3 region has 13 residues. CDR3 sequence (DNA): TGTGCCAGCAGCCCAACAGGGTACTATGGCTACACCTTC. Translated, it gives CASSPTGYYGYTF.

V gene TRBV7-9 combines with J gene TRBJ1-2; 7 nucleotides agree with TRBD1. Germline V gene data show CDR1 as SEHNR and CDR2 as FQNEAQ (reference sequence). V was clipped by 5 bases and J by 0 bases; unmatched bases: 6. The CDR3 extends over 15 amino acids. For the CDR3, the DNA is TGTGCCAGCAGCCCTAGGACAGGAACTAACTATGGCTACACCTTC. Its protein is CASSPRTGTNYGYTF. The whole variable domain, filled in from reference TRBV7-9 and TRBJ1-2, reads DTGVSQNPRHKITKRGQNVTFRCDPISEHNRLYWYRQTLGQGPEFLTYFQNEAQLEKSRLLSDRFSAERPKGSFSTLEIQRTEQGDSAMYLCASSPRTGTNYGYTFGSGTRLTVV.

A single count supports this clone. The chain combines TRBV19 with TRBJ2-2; D unresolved. The CDR3 has 12 amino acids. The V end was cut by 6 bases, the J end by 7 bases, with 9 bases between. Per germline, CDR1 LNHDA and CDR2 SQIVND (reference sequence). Written as DNA, the CDR3 is TGTGCCAGTAGCCGACTGCTCGGGGAGCTGTTTTTT. This translates into CASSRLLGELFF.

This clone was detected only once. The CDR3: CASSATGGWAQPQHF. CDR3 DNA sequence: TGTGCCAGTAGTGCGACAGGGGGCTGGGCTCAGCCCCAGCATTTT. The chain uses TRBV19 and TRBJ1-5; 10 bases are shared with TRBD1. Germline lookup yields CDR1 LNHDA and CDR2 SQIVND (reference sequence). The CDR3 consists of 15 residues. V shed 5 bases, J shed 6 bases, and the junction held 7 bases outside the gene matches.

The chain joins TRBV6-6 to TRBJ1-5; D possibly corresponds to TRBD1 (6 bases). Trimming removed 6 bases at V and 0 bases at J, with 12 bases between. Germline V gives CDR1 MNHNY, CDR2 SVGAGI (reference sequence). This CDR3 is built from 15 residues. CDR3 protein: CASSHTGYSNQPQHF. The CDR3 coding sequence is TGTGCCAGCAGCCACACAGGGTATAGCAATCAGCCCCAGCATTTT.

This sequence joins TRBV18 and TRBJ1-1; D uncertain. Germline lookup yields CDR1 KGHSH and CDR2 LQKENI. This CDR3 comprises 15 residues. Trimming left V 4 bases short and J 3 bases short, with 15 bases between. CDR3 in DNA: TGTGCCAGCTCACAACCACCCGCAGCGGACACTGAAGCTTTCTTT. Protein: CASSQPPAADTEAFF.

The rearrangement joins TRBV19 to TRBJ1-1, with D possibly matching TRBD1 (5 bases). In germline, CDR1 is LNHDA, CDR2 SQIVND (reference sequence). The V end was cut by 6 bases, the J end by 6 bases, with 5 bases between. This CDR3 has 10 amino acids. In DNA form, the CDR3 reads TGTGCCAGTAGAGGGGCTGAAGCTTTCTTT. It is translated as CASRGAEAFF. Full variable domain (missing parts from reference TRBV19 and TRBJ1-1): DGGITQSPKYLFRKEGQNVTLSCEQNLNHDAMYWYRQDPGQGLRLIYYSQIVNDFQKGDIAEGYSVSREKKESFPLTVTSAQKNPTAFYLCASRGAEAFFGQGTRLTVV.

This clone has just a few counts. J is TRBJ2-3 and V is TRBV6-2 or TRBV6-3; D call uncertain. This CDR3 is built from 14 residues. Trimming took 3 bases from V and 0 from J, leaving 7 bases between them. The germline gives CDR1 MNHEY, CDR2 SVGEGT. CDR3 amino acids: CASSYILSTDTQYF. In DNA, the CDR3 is TGTGCCAGCAGTTATATTTTAAGCACAGATACGCAGTATTTT.

The chain joins TRBV4-1 to TRBJ2-1, with TRBD1 matching 8 bases. Germline V gene data show CDR1 as MGHRA and CDR2 as YSYEKL. This CDR3 is 15 amino acids long. The V gene end was trimmed by 1 base and the J gene end by 8 bases; junction bases not matched to a gene: 7. The CDR3 sequence: CASSQGGQALDEQFF. In nucleotides, the CDR3 is TGCGCCAGCAGCCAAGGGGGACAGGCTCTCGATGAGCAGTTCTTC.

This chain connects TRBV7-3 to TRBJ1-1; D ambiguous. The CDR3 length is 13 residues. Germline CDR1 and CDR2: SGHTA and FQGTGA. The V end was cut by 5 bases, the J end by 2 bases, with 9 bases between. CDR3 sequence: CASSRIPNTEAFF. As DNA, the CDR3 is TGTGCCAGCAGCCGTATTCCCAACACTGAAGCTTTCTTT.

Points on this clone: Different DNA sequences within this sample yield the same CDR3. The chain links TRBV7-3 to TRBJ2-1; possibly TRBD2 for D (6 bases). The CDR3 length is 12 residues. Trimming cost V 1 base and J 10 bases, with 8 bases left between them. Germline loops: CDR1 SGHTA, CDR2 FQGTGA. The CDR3 region is CASSLSGGEQFF. The DNA of the CDR3 is TGTGCCAGCAGCTTAAGTGGGGGGGAGCAGTTCTTC.

The chain couples TRBV19 to TRBJ1-1, with 8 bases aligning to TRBD1. V trimming: 5 bases; J trimming: 8 bases; junction bases outside the gene matches: 7. In germline, CDR1 is LNHDA, CDR2 SQIVND (reference sequence). This CDR3 has 13 amino acids. CDR3 region: CASSPDRGFEAFF. The CDR3 coding sequence is TGTGCCAGTAGTCCCGACAGGGGATTCGAAGCTTTCTTT.

This rearrangement joins TRBV6-6 to TRBJ1-2, with D tentatively TRBD1 (6 bases). Per the germline V gene, CDR1 is MNHNY and CDR2 is SVGAGI (reference sequence). The CDR3 is 14 residues long. V lost 6 bases and J lost 5, with 16 bases in between. The CDR3 nucleotides read TGTGCCAGCAGGCCGGGACATTCGGGGTATGGCTACACCTTC. This translates into CASRPGHSGYGYTF.

V and J are TRBV7-6 and TRBJ1-6; TRBD1 might be the D (6 bases). Trimming cost V 0 bases and J 10 bases, with 16 bases left between them. CDR3 length: 16 amino acids. Germline CDR1 reads SGHVS; CDR2 reads FNYEAQ. The CDR3 nucleotides are TGTGCCAGCAGCTTAGCGGGGAGTAGGGGGGGATCACCCCTCCACTTT. Its translation: CASSLAGSRGGSPLHF.

The rearrangement links TRBV28 to TRBJ2-5; possibly TRBD2 for D (7 bases). The germline CDR1 and CDR2 sequences are MDHEN and SYDVKM. This CDR3 is built from 14 residues. The ends were cut back, 7 bases at V and 3 bases at J, with 15 bases in the middle. CDR3 region: CASKEGGTKETQYF. For the CDR3, the DNA is TGTGCCAGCAAAGAGGGGGGGACCAAAGAGACCCAGTACTTC.

This sequence joins TRBV4-3 and TRBJ1-2; D call uncertain. CDR3 length: 13 residues. The ends were cut back, 1 base at V and 6 bases at J, with 9 bases in the middle. The germline gives CDR1 LGHNA, CDR2 YSLEER. CDR3 sequence: CASSQGREDGYTF. Written as DNA, the CDR3 is TGCGCCAGCAGCCAAGGGAGGGAGGATGGCTACACCTTC.

The V call is TRBV5-6, the J call TRBJ2-5; D not resolved. The CDR3 length is 15 residues. V was clipped by 0 bases and J by 0 bases, with 9 bases between them. CDR1 and CDR2 (germline): SGHDT, YYEEEE. The CDR3, as DNA: TGTGCCAGCAGCTTGGGGGGTAGCTACCAAGAGACCCAGTACTTC. This encodes CASSLGGSYQETQYF.

V and J are TRBV10-2 and TRBJ2-5, with D hard to call. The ends were cut back, 3 bases at V and 2 bases at J, with 10 bases in the middle. The germline gives CDR1 WSHSY, CDR2 SAAADI. CDR3 length: 14 amino acids. CDR3 in DNA: TGCGCCAGCAGTGACCCCCATCTACAAGAGACCCAGTACTTC. Translation gives CASSDPHLQETQYF.

V is TRBV29-1 and J is TRBJ2-5; D is undetermined. Germline V gene data show CDR1 as SQVTM and CDR2 as ANQGSEA. Trimming cost V 4 bases and J 0 bases, with 6 bases left between them. The CDR3 is 12 amino acids. The CDR3 reads CSVVQDQETQYF. CDR3 nucleotides: TGCAGCGTTGTGCAGGACCAAGAGACCCAGTACTTC. The variable domain in full, with the rest retrieved from reference TRBV29-1 and TRBJ2-5, is SAVISQKPSRDICQRGTSLTIQCQVDSQVTMMFWYRQQPGQSLTLIATANQGSEATYESGFVIDKFPISRPNLTFSTLTVSNMSPEDSSIYLCSVVQDQETQYFGPGTRLLVL.

The chain uses TRBV4-2 and TRBJ2-7; 9 bases match TRBD1. V lost 8 bases to trimming and J lost 0 bases; unmatched junction nucleotides: 5. Germline CDR1 reads LGHNA; CDR2 reads YNFKEQ. CDR3 length equals 14 residues. The CDR3 protein is CASDPGQGSYEQYF. The CDR3, as DNA: TGTGCCAGCGACCCGGGACAGGGCTCCTACGAGCAGTACTTC.

The CDR3 spells CASSPTGVNTGELFF. DNA of the CDR3: TGCGCCAGCAGCCCGACAGGGGTGAACACCGGGGAGCTGTTTTTT. V is TRBV4-3 and J is TRBJ2-2; TRBD1 matches 8 bases. CDR3 length equals 15 residues. The germline V gene encodes CDR1 LGHNA and CDR2 YSLEER. J was trimmed by 1 base and V by 4 bases; bases with no gene match: 2.

The rearrangement uses TRBV5-1 and TRBJ2-1; TRBD2 is a possible D gene (6 bases). Looked up from germline, CDR1 is SGHRS and CDR2 is YFSETQ. V was clipped by 4 bases and J by 2 bases, with 13 bases between them. This CDR3 is built from 15 residues. This CDR3 is CASSPEGQPYNEQFF. The CDR3 nucleotides are TGCGCCAGCAGCCCGGAGGGTCAGCCCTACAATGAGCAGTTCTTC. The whole variable domain, filled in from reference TRBV5-1 and TRBJ2-1, reads KAGVTQTPRYLIKTRGQQVTLSCSPISGHRSVSWYQQTPGQGLQFLFEYFSETQRNKGNFPGRFSGRQFSNSRSEMNVSTLELGDSALYLCASSPEGQPYNEQFFGPGTRLTVL.

V usage is TRBV15 and J usage is TRBJ1-5; D may be TRBD1 (5 bases). Trimming shortened V by 0 bases and J by 4 bases, and 10 bases separated the two germline ends. This CDR3 spans 15 amino acids. Germline V gene lookup returns CDR1 LNHNV and CDR2 YYDKDF (reference sequence). The CDR3 is CATSRDRQLNQPQHF. The CDR3 bases are TGTGCCACCAGCAGAGATCGACAGCTAAATCAGCCCCAGCATTTT.

This clone was observed a few times. The chain links TRBV11-3 to TRBJ2-5, with D perhaps assigned TRBD1 or TRBD2 (6 bases each). The length of the CDR3 is 17 residues. V was cut by 6 bases and J by 1 base, with 21 bases left in between. Germline V gene lookup returns CDR1 SGHNT and CDR2 YENEEA. CDR3 bases: TGTGCCAGCAGTCGGGGGCTCCCTTCGACTACCCAAGAGACCCAGTACTTC. As protein: CASSRGLPSTTQETQYF.

This clone was detected only once. The V gene is TRBV27, the J gene TRBJ2-7; D might be TRBD1 or TRBD2, each matching 5 bases. The germline CDR1 and CDR2 sequences are MNHEY and SMNVEV (reference sequence). The germline V and J ends were trimmed by 5 bases and 3 bases, with 17 bases remaining between them. This CDR3 is 15 amino acids long. CDR3 nucleotides: TGTGCCAGCAGTAGCCGGGACGGAGCCTTCTACGAGCAGTACTTC. It specifies CASSSRDGAFYEQYF.